Given below is one T cell receptor (beta chain) in context. Original data processing: It was from reference gene primer amplification that nucleated cell counts were estimated. Clones were read by immunoSEQ multiplex PCR, and TCRdb kept only the in-frame ones, dropping some. From that table come the V and J calls and clone size; the DNA was used to work out D and trimming. In the table there are approximately 200,000 clones, 60% to 85% of which are singletons. This sample is drawn from a study of blood T cell repertoires in COVID-19. For the study at large: Material from acute and convalescent COVID-19 was sourced from the United States, Italy and Spain. T cells, B-cell-depleted T cells, or PBMCs supplied cDNA or gDNA.

Sequencing was done on a sample of peripheral blood. The TCR sequence derives from a man between 60 and 75 years old with active or convalescent COVID-19.

The DNA for the CDR3 is TGTGCCAGCTCACCGGCCGAAGTCCAAGAGACCCAGTACTTC. Translation: CASSPAEVQETQYF. This chain joins TRBV18 and TRBJ2-5, with unresolved D. The CDR3 contains 14 residues. Deletions cut 3 bases from V and 1 base from J, with 9 bases between. CDR1 is KGHSH and CDR2 is LQKENI in the germline V gene. Based on the CDR3 plus reference TRBV18 and TRBJ2-5, the full variable domain is NAGVMQNPRHLVRRRGQEARLRCSPMKGHSHVYWYRQLPEEGLKFMVYLQKENIIDESGMPKERFSAEFPKEGPSILRIQQVVRGDSAAYFCASSPAEVQETQYFGPGTRLLVL.